The T cell receptor (beta chain) under discussion was sequenced for a study of T cell repertoires in cytomegalovirus infection (dated by TCRdb to about 2019). Context from the whole study: Recently identified HLA-C-restricted CMV epitopes, whose presentation resists viral immunomodulation, were targeted by peptide stimulations together with well-studied HLA-B-restricted epitopes. The HLA type of each donor mattered for the analysis, because public TCR beta signatures pointed to carriage of CMV infection along with the matching HLA type.

There are 14 amino acids in the CDR3, from cysteine to phenylalanine inclusive. This entry keeps only the CDR3 DNA: 42 bases, framed from base 1. In the germline V gene, CDR1 corresponds to SGHVS and CDR2 to FNYEAQ. V ends up 4 bases short and J 6 bases short, with an unmatched junction base count of 4. TCRdb names Illumina HiSeq 1500 as the instrument used. The public sequencing data were trimmed at Q25 with fastp and processed into clonotypes with MiXCR by TCRdb, which kept only in-frame beta chains. Each CDR3 protein gets just one entry, which takes the most common genes and DNA from the rows behind it. Across this sample there are around 300,000 distinct CDR3 sequences, with around 20% seen only once. The ten largest clones capture about 21% of the sample. The sample's treatment or condition label, decoded: in vitro stimulation with specific CMV peptide epitopes to enrich CMV-specific T cells.

On this clonotype itself: Its antigen is still unknown. No base quality values were provided; no much bigger clone lies one nucleotide off.

The research as a whole found: The ex vivo response was dominated by HLA-C-restricted CMV-specific TCR beta clonotypes, which also provided the single most frequent clonotype in two of eight donors. Cumulative frequency of public TCR beta family members discriminated carriers of CMV infection plus the relevant HLA type in this cohort and an independent approximately 400-donor cohort.

This material consisted of cultured PBMCs, taken from culture after CMV antigen stimulation. The chain is made from TRBV7-6 and TRBJ1-2, with 11 junctional bases fitting TRBD1. The sequence came from a human donor in good health (CMV status not recorded). Some clones in this sample may be carry-over from other donors' samples. The sequenced DNA is TGTGCCAGCAGCTGGGACAGGGGGACCCATGGCTACACCTTC. It translates as CASSWDRGTHGYTF.